This is a list of T cell receptor beta chains from one sample in a study of T cells in Graves' hyperthyroidism and ophthalmopathy. Each CDR3 protein is one row after TCRdb ran MiXCR on the multiplex PCR reads. Of fewer than 550,000 distinct CDR3 sequences listed, 15% to 18% are singletons. Sequences were obtained from blood. These receptors came from a woman aged 18-29 years with Graves' hyperthyroidism. Both conserved end residues are part of each CDR3. Fields, in order: J gene, V gene, D gene, clone size, CDR3 DNA, CDR3 protein. D genes are given only for firm matches. Expanded clones are given a class, and other clones once, few, many or no size at all.

>TRBJ2-3|TRBV5-1|.|few
TGCGCCAGCAGCTTGGACAGGGCCAGGTATTCCCCCTCGGGCACAGATACGCAGTATTTT
CASSLDRARYSPSGTDTQYF
>TRBJ2-7|TRBV4-1|.|few
TGCGCCAGCAGCCAATTTTCCCCTCCCACGGGGAAAAGCTCCTACGAGCAGTACTTC
CASSQFSPPTGKSSYEQYF
>TRBJ1-6|TRBV11-3|.|.
TGTGCCAGCAGCTTGAGGGCTATATCGGGGAATTCACCCCTCCACTTT
CASSLRAISGNSPLHF
>TRBJ1-4|TRBV20-1|.|.
TGCAGTGCTAGAGATTTTCGGGGACTCGATTTTACTGAAAAACTGTTTTTT
CSARDFRGLDFTEKLFF
>TRBJ2-1|TRBV6-6|.|many
TGTGCCAGCAGTTACCGCTGGGGGGGCGCGAGGGACAATGAGCAGTTCTTC
CASSYRWGGARDNEQFF
>TRBJ2-7|TRBV4-1|TRBD2|.
TGCGCCAGCAGCCAAGATGTTGCGGGGGACCTCTCCTACGAGCAGTGCTTC
CASSQDVAGDLSYEQCF
>TRBJ1-1|TRBV29-1|TRBD1|few
TGCAGCGTTGTAACAGGGGATTACGCTTTCTTT
CSVVTGDYAFF
>TRBJ1-1|TRBV19|TRBD1|.
TGTGCCAGTAGTATGAGGGGGACAGGGGTCGAAGCTTTCTTT
CASSMRGTGVEAFF
>TRBJ1-2|TRBV12-5|.|many
TGTGCTAGTGCCAAGGGTAATTGGGACTATGGCTACACCTTC
CASAKGNWDYGYTF
>TRBJ2-1|TRBV30|TRBD2|many
TGTGCCTGGAGTGGGACTAGCGGCAATGAGCAGTTCTTC
CAWSGTSGNEQFF
>TRBJ2-7|TRBV25-1|.|many
TGTGCCAGCAGTGAATCCTTTAGGGGGGACGAGCAGTACTTC
CASSESFRGDEQYF
>TRBJ2-1|TRBV7-3|.|few
TGTGCCAGCAGCGCAAACCAGGGGAACTACAATGAGCAGTTCTTC
CASSANQGNYNEQFF
>TRBJ1-5|TRBV24-1|.|few
TGTGCCACCAGTGATTCGACAGGTAGCAATCAGCCCCAGCATTTT
CATSDSTGSNQPQHF
>TRBJ1-3|TRBV3-1|.|many
TGTGCCAGCAGCCAAGATCTGGTCGACAGCGTCTCTGGAAACACCATATATTTT
CASSQDLVDSVSGNTIYF
>TRBJ1-5|TRBV12-3/TRBV12-4|TRBD1|many
TGTGCCAGCAGACCTGACAGGGGGGACAATCAGCCCCAGCATTTT
CASRPDRGDNQPQHF
>TRBJ2-7|TRBV6-2/TRBV6-3|.|many
TGTGCCAGCAGTTGGGGTCTGACCTACGAGCAGTACTTC
CASSWGLTYEQYF
>TRBJ1-1|TRBV11-2|.|.
TGTGCCAGCAGCTTAAGGAGATATCCGGGGCCTATGAACACTGAGGCTTTCTTT
CASSLRRYPGPMNTEAFF
>TRBJ2-1|TRBV11-2|.|many
TGTGCCAGCAGCGCTGGGACTTTGGGTGAGCAGTTCTTC
CASSAGTLGEQFF
>TRBJ2-3|TRBV7-2|.|many
TGTGCCAGCAGCCCGACATCGGGGGCAGATACGCAGTATTTT
CASSPTSGADTQYF
>TRBJ2-7|TRBV7-3|.|many
TGTGCCAGCAGCCCCGGACTGGGCTCCAACGAGCAGTACTTC
CASSPGLGSNEQYF
>TRBJ2-2|TRBV12-5|TRBD2|few
TGTGCTAGTGGTTTGGTCCTTAGCGGGACACCGAGGGAGCTGTTTTTT
CASGLVLSGTPRELFF
>TRBJ2-1|TRBV11-2|TRBD2|.
TGTGCCAGCCTAGGACTAGCGGGAGATAGAAATGAGCAGTTCTTC
CASLGLAGDRNEQFF